These 28 T cell receptor beta chains share one sample of origin, sequenced in a study of T-cell reconstitution after alpha-beta-depleted transplantation in children. TCRbeta library preparation incorporated unique molecular identifiers. TCRdb passed the PCR reads through MiXCR, listing each CDR3 protein once. Of hundreds of thousands of distinct CDR3 sequences in the sample, about an eighth are singletons; the top ten hold 0.79%. Here the sequenced sample was PBMCs, taken before TCRalphabeta/CD19-depleted stem cell transplant. The receptors stem from a girl between 2 and 10 years old with congenital amegakaryocytic thrombocytopenia, due to receive a stem cell transplant.

This clonotype occurred a few times. The J gene is TRBJ1-5, the V gene TRBV20-1; 7 bases agree with TRBD1. Germline CDR1 DFQATT, CDR2 SNEGSKA (reference sequence). V lost 3 bases to trimming and J lost 5 bases; unmatched junction nucleotides: 7. CDR3 length: 14 amino acids. CDR3 nucleotides: TGCAGTGCTAGGGTGAACAGGGGAGATCAGCCCCAGCATTTT. This translates into CSARVNRGDQPQHF.

The rearrangement joins TRBV3-1 to TRBJ2-1, with 7 bases that match TRBD1. V lost 4 bases to trimming and J lost 5 bases; unmatched junction nucleotides: 14. The CDR3 has 17 amino acids. Germline-derived CDR1 and CDR2 are LGHDT and YNNKEL (reference sequence). The DNA of the CDR3 is TGTGCCAGCAGCCCCTGGTTCTCGGACAGGAGCGACAATGAGCAGTTCTTC. Protein product: CASSPWFSDRSDNEQFF.

This clonotype was detected once. A single base separates this from a much larger clone, so it may be a read error. This chain's CDR3 is CASNVGTTTEKLFF. CDR3 DNA sequence: TGTGCCAGCAACGTAGGGACAACAACTGAAAAACTGTTTTTT. V is TRBV9 and J is TRBJ1-4; D possibly corresponds to TRBD1 (6 bases). Germline CDR1 reads SGDLS; CDR2 reads YYNGEE. The CDR3 contains 14 residues.

The rearrangement links TRBV6-2 or TRBV6-3 to TRBJ1-5; 10 bases are a match to TRBD1. J lost 5 bases, V lost 6 bases, and 10 bases had no gene match. The CDR3 consists of 16 residues. The germline CDR1 and CDR2 sequences are MNHEY and SVGEGT. The CDR3 DNA reads TGTGCCAGCAGATCCGGGACAGGGGTTCGTGATCAGCCCCAGCATTTT. Translating it yields CASRSGTGVRDQPQHF.

This clonotype was detected ten times or more. The gene calls are TRBV27 and TRBJ1-1, with 9 bases lining up with TRBD1. CDR1 and CDR2 (germline): MNHEY, SMNVEV (reference sequence). V trimming: 5 bases; J trimming: 1 base; junction bases outside the gene matches: 8. The CDR3 consists of 16 residues. CDR3 nucleotides: TGTGCCAGCAGTCGGAAACAGGGGGCACGGAACACTGAAGCTTTCTTT. Amino acid sequence: CASSRKQGARNTEAFF.

This clonotype was counted at least ten times. The rearrangement joins TRBV20-1 to TRBJ2-1; TRBD2 matches at 10 bases. J was trimmed by 7 bases and V by 6 bases; bases with no gene match: 3. In germline, CDR1 is DFQATT, CDR2 SNEGSKA (reference sequence). This CDR3 is 12 amino acids long. The CDR3 is CSATSGMNEQFF. Written as DNA, the CDR3 is TGCAGTGCAACTAGCGGGATGAATGAGCAGTTCTTC.

This clonotype was seen ten or more times. The chain combines TRBV29-1 with TRBJ2-1; tentatively, D is TRBD2 (5 bases). CDR3 length: 15 amino acids. The V gene lost 2 bases and the J gene lost 4 bases, with 15 bases spanning the gap. CDR1 and CDR2 (germline): SQVTM, ANQGSEA. CDR3 residues: CSVEIGLSFYNEQFF. The CDR3 nucleotides are TGCAGCGTTGAAATCGGACTCTCCTTTTACAATGAGCAGTTCTTC.

This clonotype was counted at least ten times. In DNA, the CDR3 is TGTGCCAGCAGTTTCGACAGGGGTAGCTATGGCTACACCTTC. Translated, it gives CASSFDRGSYGYTF. V gene TRBV27 combines with J gene TRBJ1-2, with 8 bases lining up with TRBD1. V shed 3 bases, J shed 4 bases, and the junction held 4 bases outside the gene matches. Germline-derived CDR1 and CDR2 are MNHEY and SMNVEV (reference sequence). The CDR3 is 14 amino acids.

This clonotype was counted many times. The genes are TRBV12-3 or TRBV12-4 and TRBJ2-5; TRBD1 might be the D (5 bases). Trimming took off 6 bases at V and 3 bases at J, with 8 bases between the two ends. The CDR3 runs 12 residues. CDR3 nucleotides: TGTGCCAGCAGCCTGACAGAAGAGACCCAGTACTTC. It is translated as CASSLTEETQYF.

This clonotype was counted ten times or more. The rearrangement links TRBV10-3 to TRBJ2-5; no firm D call. This CDR3 is 14 amino acids long. The germline CDR1 and CDR2 sequences are ENHRY and SYGVKD. V dropped 0 bases and J dropped 1 base, with 6 bases sitting between them. In DNA, the CDR3 is TGTGCCATCAGTGAGTCCCTTATCCAAGAGACCCAGTACTTC. Protein product: CAISESLIQETQYF.

V is TRBV28 and J is TRBJ2-5; TRBD1 might be the D (6 bases). V was clipped by 5 bases and J by 5 bases, with 15 bases between them. CDR1 and CDR2 (germline): MDHEN, SYDVKM. This CDR3 spans 14 amino acids. CDR3 amino acids: CASSKTGIGETQYF. CDR3 DNA: TGTGCCAGCAGTAAAACAGGGATAGGGGAGACCCAGTACTTC.

This clonotype was counted ten times or more. The chain has TRBV20-1 and TRBJ1-3; possible D gene TRBD1, 6 bases. Germline CDR1 and CDR2: DFQATT and SNEGSKA (reference sequence). CDR3 length: 14 amino acids. The V gene lost 2 bases and the J gene lost 2 bases, with 10 bases spanning the gap. In nucleotides, the CDR3 is TGCAGTGCTAGAACAGGGCTCGCTGGAAACACCATATATTTT. This translates into CSARTGLAGNTIYF.

This clonotype was counted at least ten times. In DNA form, the CDR3 reads TGCAGTGCTATACTCGGGGGAGACACCGGGGAGCTGTTTTTT. It encodes CSAILGGDTGELFF. This chain connects TRBV20-1 to TRBJ2-2; D might be TRBD2 (6 bases). Germline CDR1 DFQATT, CDR2 SNEGSKA (reference sequence). Trimming stripped 4 bases from V and 3 bases from J, with 12 bases between. This CDR3 is built from 14 residues.

This rearrangement joins TRBV30 to TRBJ2-5; D possibly matches TRBD1 or TRBD2 (5 bases each). CDR3 length: 14 residues. The germline V gene has CDR1 GTSNPN and CDR2 SVGIG (reference sequence). V lost 2 bases and J lost 2, with 12 bases in between. The CDR3 spells CAWSSGTSQETQYF. Here the CDR3 DNA reads TGTGCCTGGAGTTCCGGGACCTCACAAGAGACCCAGTACTTC.

For this clonotype: At one boundary the junction diverges from the germline segment, which might be a read error. This chain connects TRBV7-2 to TRBJ2-7; D not certain. The CDR3 totals 14 residues. Germline V gene lookup returns CDR1 SGHTA and CDR2 FQGNSA. The CDR3 DNA sequence: TGTGCCAGCGGCTTTGAGTACCGTCCCTACGAGCAGTACTTC. This translates into CASGFEYRPYEQYF. Full variable domain (remainder filled in from reference TRBV7-2 and TRBJ2-7): GAGVSQSPSNKVTEKGKDVELRCDPISGHTALYWYRQSLGQGLEFLIYFQGNSAPDKSGLPSDRFSAERTGGSVSTLTIQRTQQEDSAVYLCASGFEYRPYEQYFGPGTRLTVT.

This clonotype was seen more than once but under ten times. V is TRBV4-1 and J is TRBJ2-1; D not resolved. There are 17 residues in the CDR3. CDR1 is MGHRA, CDR2 YSYEKL, per germline. Deletions cut 1 base from V and 8 bases from J, with 21 bases between. Here the CDR3 DNA reads TGCGCCAGCAGCCAAGTTTATATTGGGTCGGTTAGGGATGAGCAGTTCTTC. This codes for CASSQVYIGSVRDEQFF.

This clonotype was counted many times. An end of the junction differs from the germline gene, which may be a read error. The genes are TRBV15 and TRBJ2-5; TRBD2 might be the D (7 bases). Germline loops: CDR1 LNHNV, CDR2 YYDKDF (reference sequence). The CDR3 has 20 amino acids. The chain's CDR3 is CATSRDHVYRGGANQVTQYF. The CDR3 region has the DNA TGTGCCACCAGCAGAGATCACGTTTATAGGGGGGGCGCGAATCAAGTGACCCAGTACTTC.

This chain uses TRBV7-9 with TRBJ1-2, with a possible D match to TRBD1 (5 bases). Looked up from germline, CDR1 is SEHNR and CDR2 is FQNEAQ (reference sequence). Trimming pared 4 bases from V and 6 bases from J, leaving 15 bases between. This CDR3 contains 14 residues. Here the CDR3 reads CASSSAGSGDGYTF. The CDR3 DNA is TGTGCCAGCAGCTCCGCGGGGTCGGGGGATGGCTACACCTTC. Based on the CDR3 plus reference TRBV7-9 and TRBJ1-2, the full variable domain is DTGVSQNPRHKITKRGQNVTFRCDPISEHNRLYWYRQTLGQGPEFLTYFQNEAQLEKSRLLSDRFSAERPKGSFSTLEIQRTEQGDSAMYLCASSSAGSGDGYTFGSGTRLTVV.

The chain uses TRBV29-1 and TRBJ2-1; 9 bases line up with TRBD2. This CDR3 is built from 13 residues. From germline, CDR1 is SQVTM and CDR2 ANQGSEA. With V trimmed by 6 bases and J by 9 bases, 9 bases remained unmatched. For the CDR3, the DNA is TGCAGCGTCGGCAGACTAGCGGAGGGTGAGCAGTTCTTC. It yields the protein CSVGRLAEGEQFF.

This clonotype was seen at least ten times. This sequence joins TRBV7-8 and TRBJ2-3; maybe TRBD2 (6 bases). Trimming left V 0 bases short and J 2 bases short, with 12 bases between. The V gene's germline CDR1 is SGHVS and CDR2 FQNEAQ. The CDR3 is made up of 16 amino acids. CDR3: CASSLAQGGFTDTQYF. DNA of the CDR3: TGTGCCAGCAGCTTAGCGCAGGGAGGCTTCACAGATACGCAGTATTTT.

At least ten counts were recorded for this clonotype. This chain joins TRBV29-1 and TRBJ2-1, with 9 bases matching TRBD2. CDR3 size: 15 residues. Germline-derived CDR1 and CDR2 are SQVTM and ANQGSEA. The trim removed 8 bases at V and 2 bases at J, leaving 10 bases unmatched. The CDR3 sequence is CSIRSGSPAYNEQFF. Written as DNA, the CDR3 is TGCAGCATACGTAGCGGGAGCCCAGCCTACAATGAGCAGTTCTTC.

This clonotype was detected only a few times. V and J are TRBV27 and TRBJ2-2; 13 bases are a match to TRBD2. CDR3 length equals 16 residues. The germline CDR1 and CDR2 sequences are MNHEY and SMNVEV (reference sequence). J was trimmed by 6 bases and V by 5 bases; bases with no gene match: 6. The CDR3 spells CASSLTSGRASGELFF. CDR3 DNA sequence: TGTGCCAGCAGTCTCACTAGCGGGAGGGCCTCCGGGGAGCTGTTTTTT.

The sample holds a few counts of this clonotype. The chain couples TRBV29-1 to TRBJ1-3; D is possibly TRBD1 (5 bases). Germline CDR1 is SQVTM and CDR2 is ANQGSEA. CDR3 length: 12 residues. Trimming took 0 bases from V and 8 from J, leaving 8 bases between them. The DNA for the CDR3 is TGCAGCGTTGAAGAGGGGGTCGACACCATATATTTT. Translation gives CSVEEGVDTIYF.

The sample holds a few counts of this clonotype. This chain connects TRBV11-2 to TRBJ2-1, with D unresolved. Trimming cost V 4 bases and J 8 bases, with 9 bases left between them. This CDR3 has 12 amino acids. Germline V gives CDR1 SGHAT, CDR2 FQNNGV. The CDR3 DNA reads TGTGCCAGCAGCTCACGGGTAGATGAGCAGTTCTTC. Amino acids: CASSSRVDEQFF.

The chain has TRBV24-1 and TRBJ2-1, with a weak D call TRBD2 (7 bases). The CDR3 covers 17 residues. From germline, CDR1 is KGHDR and CDR2 SFDVKD. The CDR3 spells CAASDGFQRDNYNEQFF. In DNA form, the CDR3 reads TGTGCGGCCAGTGATGGATTCCAGCGGGACAATTACAATGAGCAGTTCTTC.

The chain is built from TRBV20-1 and TRBJ2-1; possibly TRBD1 or TRBD2 for D (7 bases each). V was clipped by 2 bases and J by 6 bases, with 17 bases between them. The germline V gene has CDR1 DFQATT and CDR2 SNEGSKA (reference sequence). There are 15 residues in the CDR3. Here the CDR3 reads CSARPSGQGVNEQFF. The CDR3 bases are TGCAGTGCTAGACCTAGCGGCCAGGGGGTCAATGAGCAGTTCTTC.

The table lists this clonotype with a few counts. This sequence joins TRBV5-1 and TRBJ2-1; 16 bases are shared with TRBD2. CDR1 SGHRS and CDR2 YFSETQ come from the germline V gene. V was clipped by 6 bases and J by 3 bases; unmatched bases: 9. This CDR3 is 18 amino acids long. The CDR3 DNA is TGCGCCAGCACGCCGGGACTAGCGGGAGGGGTTATCTACAATGAGCAGTTCTTC. It is translated as CASTPGLAGGVIYNEQFF.

This clonotype was seen ten or more times. The chain joins TRBV20-1 to TRBJ2-2; perhaps TRBD2 as D (5 bases). The CDR3 loop spans 12 amino acids. V lost 5 bases to trimming and J lost 6 bases, with 10 bases between them. Germline assignment: CDR1 DFQATT and CDR2 SNEGSKA (reference sequence). CDR3 DNA sequence: TGCAGTGCTCCCGGAGGCGCCGGGGAGCTGTTTTTT. Translated: CSAPGGAGELFF.